This T cell receptor beta chain stems from a study of HIV-infected patients and healthy controls. TCRdb itself ran the 5' RACE reads through MiXCR, one entry per CDR3 protein. The table includes under 70,000 distinct CDR3 sequences, 15% to 20% detected once. Germline CDR1 and CDR2: KGHSH and LQKENI. The CDR3 is 17 amino acids. Deletions cut 2 bases from V and 6 bases from J, with 19 bases between. This clonotype was found many times. Sequenced material: CD4+ T cells from blood. The V call is TRBV18, the J call TRBJ2-2; possible D gene TRBD2, 5 bases. This clonotype was obtained from a human donor in good health. In nucleotides, the CDR3 is TGTGCCAGCTCACCAGAGCGGAGTCTCTCCCTCCCCGGGGAGCTGTTTTTT. Protein sequence: CASSPERSLSLPGELFF. The full variable domain, its missing parts supplied by reference TRBV18 and TRBJ2-2, is NAGVMQNPRHLVRRRGQEARLRCSPMKGHSHVYWYRQLPEEGLKFMVYLQKENIIDESGMPKERFSAEFPKEGPSILRIQQVVRGDSAAYFCASSPERSLSLPGELFFGEGSRLTVL.